The 11 T cell receptor beta chains in this list originate from one sample, sequenced in a study of CD4 T cells in relation to SARS-CoV-2 and coronaviruses. Before the COVID-19 pandemic, during about 2010-2018, CD4+ T cells were taken from unexposed donors. Isolation of CD4+ T cells took place after approximately 11 days in culture. TCRdb's table, derived via immunoSEQ multiplex PCR, lists solely in-frame clones and lacks some. The sample has roughly 20,000 clones, over 65% seen once. Their antigen targets remain unknown. Sequencing used CD4+ T cells from PBMCs, cultured in vitro. The receptors were gathered from a human donor in good health.

J is TRBJ1-1 and V is TRBV5-1; D unclear. Germline CDR1 is SGHRS and CDR2 is YFSETQ. The length of the CDR3 is 11 residues. V lost 0 bases to trimming and J lost 7 bases, with 4 bases between them. CDR3 protein: CASSLDGEAFF. The CDR3 region has the DNA TGCGCCAGCAGCTTGGACGGTGAAGCTTTCTTT.

The genes are TRBV11-3 and TRBJ2-1; D remains ambiguous. Trimming removed 4 bases at V and 10 bases at J, with 11 bases between. Germline assignment: CDR1 SGHNT and CDR2 YENEEA. The CDR3 length is 12 residues. The CDR3 spells CASSSLGGEQFF. The CDR3 DNA is TGTGCCAGCAGCTCTCTCGGTGGGGAGCAGTTCTTC.

The rearrangement links TRBV6-2 or TRBV6-3 to TRBJ1-1, with D possibly matching TRBD1 (6 bases). V was clipped by 4 bases and J by 1 base, with 13 bases between them. The CDR3 runs to 15 residues. Germline V gene sequence: CDR1 MNHEY, CDR2 SVGEGT. CDR3: CASSSTGVGNTEAFF. CDR3 nucleotides: TGTGCCAGCAGTTCGACAGGTGTGGGGAACACTGAAGCTTTCTTT.

J is TRBJ1-1 and V is TRBV7-2, with D maybe TRBD1 (5 bases). Germline V gene data show CDR1 as SGHTA and CDR2 as FQGNSA. This CDR3 region has 14 residues. Trimming pared 5 bases from V and 1 base from J, leaving 11 bases between. The CDR3 reads CASSIGHQNTEAFF. DNA for the CDR3: TGTGCCAGCAGCATCGGACACCAGAACACTGAAGCTTTCTTT.

The J gene is TRBJ2-3, the V gene TRBV2; TRBD2 might be the D (5 bases). The CDR3 is 15 amino acids. V lost 0 bases to trimming and J lost 6 bases, with 13 bases between them. CDR1 and CDR2 from the germline V gene are SNHLY and FYNNEI. Written as DNA, the CDR3 is TGTGCCAGCAGTGAAGCCGGACGGGGTCGGGATACGCAGTATTTT. Protein sequence: CASSEAGRGRDTQYF.

This clone was observed once. The CDR3 region has the DNA TGCGCCAGCAGCAAGGGACAGGGACCTAATGAAAAACTGTTTTTT. Its translation is CASSKGQGPNEKLFF. The rearrangement links TRBV4-1 to TRBJ1-4, with TRBD1 matching 9 bases. The CDR3 runs to 15 residues. The V gene's germline CDR1 is MGHRA and CDR2 YSYEKL. Trimming at V came to 5 bases and at J to 3 bases, leaving 4 bases not matched to a gene.

A word on this clone: Other nucleotide sequences in the sample specify the same CDR3. The J gene is TRBJ1-5, the V gene TRBV19; D unclear. Germline lookup yields CDR1 LNHDA and CDR2 SQIVND (reference sequence). Trimming removed 2 bases at V and 1 base at J, with 3 bases between. This CDR3 region has 13 residues. For the CDR3, the DNA is TGTGCCAGTAGTATAAGCAGCAATCAGCCCCAGCATTTT. As protein: CASSISSNQPQHF.

This clone was counted between two and nine times. CDR3 nucleotides: TGTGCCAGCAGACTCGGACAGGTAGAGTCACCCCTCCACTTT. Its protein product is CASRLGQVESPLHF. The gene calls are TRBV28 and TRBJ1-6; 7 bases align to TRBD1. J was trimmed by 10 bases and V by 6 bases; bases with no gene match: 9. The V gene's germline CDR1 is MDHEN and CDR2 SYDVKM. CDR3 length: 14 amino acids.

V and J are TRBV3-1 (or the pseudogene TRBV3-2) and TRBJ2-7, with 7 positions matching TRBD1. Germline CDR1 and CDR2: LGHDT and YNNKEL (reference sequence). After removal of 1 base from V and 0 bases from J, the junction contained 3 bases not matched to a gene. This CDR3 has 15 residues. The CDR3 sequence: CASSQGRTGSYEQYF. DNA for the CDR3: TGTGCCAGCAGCCAAGGAAGGACAGGCTCCTACGAGCAGTACTTC.

The rearrangement joins TRBV7-2 to TRBJ2-1; TRBD2 aligns across 9 bases. With V trimmed by 1 base and J by 0 bases, 1 base remained unmatched. The CDR3 sequence is 16 residues long. The germline V gene has CDR1 SGHTA and CDR2 FQGNSA. Written as DNA, the CDR3 is TGTGCCAGCAGCTTAGGGACTAGCGCCTCCTACAATGAGCAGTTCTTC. Its protein is CASSLGTSASYNEQFF.

This clone was observed a handful of times. The genes are TRBV11-2 and TRBJ1-2; no clear D. Trimming shortened V by 5 bases and J by 2 bases, and 12 bases separated the two germline ends. Germline CDR1 reads SGHAT; CDR2 reads FQNNGV. The CDR3 is made up of 14 amino acids. The CDR3 DNA sequence: TGTGCCAGCAGCCCTGACACGATCAACTATGGCTACACCTTC. Its protein is CASSPDTINYGYTF.